The text below deals with one T cell receptor (beta chain). Its antigen is undetermined. Generated by immunoSEQ multiplex PCR, the TCRdb table keeps only in-frame clones and is missing some. This sample has some 64,000 clones, with roughly 98% found just once. This CDR3 region has 16 residues. Germline V gene data show CDR1 as SGHTA and CDR2 as FQGTGA. V was clipped by 2 bases and J by 0 bases, with 12 bases between them. The sample belongs to a study of Tregs in tolerant kidney transplant recipients. Study observations and caveats: Biological reproducibility was not directly addressed in this study. The most relevant donor-specific Treg TCRbeta repertoire apparently came from expansion with activated donor B cells. Antigen-driven expansion was suggested because donor-specific Tregs expanded more than all Tregs in tolerant patients. The small number of patients limits these findings pending further validation.

Sequenced material: Tregs from blood, taken before the transplant. The V gene is TRBV7-3, the J gene TRBJ2-3; D is perhaps TRBD2 (5 bases). This clonotype was sampled from a human donor who received a combined kidney and bone marrow transplant. The CDR3 DNA sequence: TGTGCCAGCAGCTTAGTCGGGGAGACTAGCACAGATACGCAGTATTTT. Its translation is CASSLVGETSTDTQYF.